This entry is about one T cell receptor (beta chain). This sample stems from a study of T cell changes during pregnancy in multiple sclerosis. The table came from immunoSEQ multiplex PCR; TCRdb's copy has only in-frame clones and leaves some out. The sample lists tens of thousands of clones, around 96% occurring once. V lost 3 bases, J lost 6 bases, and 7 bases stayed unmatched. Germline-derived CDR1 and CDR2 are ENHRY and SYGVKD. The CDR3 has 15 residues. The sequence derives from a female donor with multiple sclerosis, enrolled in a pregnancy study. The sequencing used CD8+ T cells from peripheral blood mononuclear cells, collected after pregnancy. The chain uses TRBV10-3 and TRBJ2-2; TRBD1 agrees at 7 bases. CDR3 region: CAISDNWQGAGELFF. In nucleotides, the CDR3 is TGTGCCATCAGTGATAACTGGCAGGGGGCCGGGGAGCTGTTTTTT.